These T cell receptor beta chains were read from a single sample in a study of cytomegalovirus exposure and HLA in healthy donors. TCRdb's table, derived via immunoSEQ multiplex PCR, lists solely in-frame clones and lacks some. The sample consists of over 100,000 clones, around 70% of them appearing once. The sample comprised PBMCs. All receptors come from a man in his thirties or forties in good health and CMV-seropositive. Both conserved end residues are part of each CDR3. The order of the fields is CDR3 protein, V gene, J gene.

CDR3: CASSALGGHYNEQFF; V: TRBV7-2; J: TRBJ2-1
CDR3: CASSLDPGGDYGYTF; V: TRBV5-1; J: TRBJ1-2
CDR3: CASSLGNPGGQETQYF; V: TRBV5-1; J: TRBJ2-5
CDR3: CASSLVRGLLSYEQYF; V: TRBV5-4; J: TRBJ2-7
CDR3: CASSRLETQYF; V: TRBV7-2; J: TRBJ2-5
CDR3: CASSLGTSEYYNEQFF; V: TRBV7-8; J: TRBJ2-1
CDR3: CSGWTGGPLSTEAFF; V: TRBV29-1; J: TRBJ1-1
CDR3: CASSLQRDSYEQYF; V: TRBV19; J: TRBJ2-7
CDR3: CASSLVFSTEIQETQYF; V: TRBV5-6; J: TRBJ2-5
CDR3: CASSWGDHYNEQFF; V: TRBV7-9; J: TRBJ2-1
CDR3: CAWKGRGPKYF; V: TRBV30; J: TRBJ2-3
CDR3: CASSLGTRPTNEKLFF; V: TRBV7-9; J: TRBJ1-4
CDR3: CASSLAGTGSYEQYF; V: TRBV7-9; J: TRBJ2-7
CDR3: CASSSQGENGYTF; V: TRBV19; J: TRBJ1-2
CDR3: CASSYSLAGHQETQYF; V: TRBV6-5; J: TRBJ2-5
CDR3: CASSSRPGTSSEQYF; V: TRBV9; J: TRBJ2-7
CDR3: CASSQTGLQETQYF; V: TRBV4-1; J: TRBJ2-5
CDR3: CASRHTGGLSGEKLFF; V: TRBV19; J: TRBJ1-4